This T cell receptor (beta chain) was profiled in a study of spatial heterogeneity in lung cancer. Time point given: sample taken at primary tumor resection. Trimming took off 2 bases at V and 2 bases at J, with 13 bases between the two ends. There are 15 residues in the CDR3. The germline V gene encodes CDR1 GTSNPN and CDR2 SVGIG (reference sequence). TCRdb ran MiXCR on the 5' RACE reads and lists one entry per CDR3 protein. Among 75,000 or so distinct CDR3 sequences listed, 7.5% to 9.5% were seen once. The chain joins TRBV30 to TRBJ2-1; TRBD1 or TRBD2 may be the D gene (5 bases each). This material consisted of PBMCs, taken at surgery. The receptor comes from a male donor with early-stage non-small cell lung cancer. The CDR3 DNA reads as TGTGCCTGGAGTATTCTCGGGACCCCCTACAATGAGCAGTTCTTC. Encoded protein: CAWSILGTPYNEQFF.